The clone carrying this T cell receptor (beta chain) occurred a few times. 13 Jbeta primers and 60 Vbeta primers were used for the PCR. The repertoire was sequenced with immunoSEQ multiplex PCR; TCRdb's copy has only in-frame clones and lacks some. This table has some 200,000 clones, about four fifths appearing once. This entry belongs to a study of cytomegalovirus exposure and HLA in healthy donors. Trimming took 1 base from V and 8 from J, leaving 27 bases between them. The germline CDR1 and CDR2 sequences are MGHRA and YSYEKL. The CDR3 is 19 amino acids. The sample taken for sequencing was PBMCs. This TCR derives from a female donor in good health and CMV-seronegative. The rearrangement uses TRBV4-1 and TRBJ2-1, with a possible D match to TRBD2 (7 bases). This CDR3 reads CASSQAIRSGGASWDEQFF. CDR3 coding DNA: TGCGCCAGCAGCCAAGCGATTAGGTCTGGGGGGGCGAGTTGGGATGAGCAGTTCTTC.